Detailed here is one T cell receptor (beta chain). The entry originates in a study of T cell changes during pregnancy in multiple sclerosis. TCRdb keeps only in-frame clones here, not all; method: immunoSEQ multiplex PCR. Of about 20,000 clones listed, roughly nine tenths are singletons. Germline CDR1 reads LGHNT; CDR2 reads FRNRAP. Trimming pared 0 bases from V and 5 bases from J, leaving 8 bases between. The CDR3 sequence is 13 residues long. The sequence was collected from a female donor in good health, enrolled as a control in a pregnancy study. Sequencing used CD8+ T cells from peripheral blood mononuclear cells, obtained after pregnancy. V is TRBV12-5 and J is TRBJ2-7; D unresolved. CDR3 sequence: CASGLVAVNEQYF. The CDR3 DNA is TGTGCTAGTGGTTTGGTAGCTGTGAACGAGCAGTACTTC. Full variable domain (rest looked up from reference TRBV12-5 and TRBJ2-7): DARVTQTPRHKVTEMGQEVTMRCQPILGHNTVFWYRQTMMQGLELLAYFRNRAPLDDSGMPKDRFSAEMPDATLATLKIQPSEPRDSAVYFCASGLVAVNEQYFGPGTRLTVT.